This T cell receptor beta chain emerged from a study of PD-1 blockade in classical Hodgkin lymphoma. Study-wide results and caveats: Healthy donors reportedly exceeded newly diagnosed patients in baseline TCR diversity. The diversity seen at baseline in complete responders resembled that of newly diagnosed patients.

Turning to this clone: Its antigen is unidentified.

Each and every patient relapsed after autologous stem cell transplantation, and patients got differing brentuximab vedotin exposure. The table came from immunoSEQ multiplex PCR; TCRdb's copy has only in-frame clones and leaves some out. The repertoire includes some 60,000 clones, roughly nine tenths of them detected once, and about 15% sits in the top ten. The clonotype originates from a human donor with classical Hodgkin lymphoma. The source material was peripheral blood mononuclear cells (PBMCs), sampled at baseline.

The CDR3 region has the DNA TGTGCCAGCAGCTCGGACAGGGGAAAATCATACGAGCAGTACTTC. Its translation: CASSSDRGKSYEQYF. The chain carries TRBV7-2 and TRBJ2-7; TRBD1 agrees at 9 bases. This CDR3 has 15 amino acids. Germline CDR1 reads SGHTA; CDR2 reads FQGNSA. V lost 4 bases and J lost 4; bases outside the gene matches: 8.